This T cell receptor beta chain derives from a study of glioma-infiltrating T cells after dendritic cell vaccination. The length of the CDR3 is 15 residues. Germline CDR1 MNHEY, CDR2 SMNVEV (reference sequence). Trimming cost V 6 bases and J 6 bases; bases outside gene matches: 11. Libraries were prepared by immunoSEQ multiplex PCR; TCRdb keeps only in-frame clonotypes and omits some of them. The sample holds roughly 52,000 clones, about 85% seen once. The V gene is TRBV27, the J gene TRBJ1-5; 7 bases fit TRBD1. The specimen was blood, collected before dendritic cell vaccination. The clonotype was recovered from a human donor with glioblastoma. The CDR3 nucleotides read TGTGCCAGCAGGCAAGACAGGGTTGCAAGTCAGCCCCAGCATTTT. This sequence encodes CASRQDRVASQPQHF.